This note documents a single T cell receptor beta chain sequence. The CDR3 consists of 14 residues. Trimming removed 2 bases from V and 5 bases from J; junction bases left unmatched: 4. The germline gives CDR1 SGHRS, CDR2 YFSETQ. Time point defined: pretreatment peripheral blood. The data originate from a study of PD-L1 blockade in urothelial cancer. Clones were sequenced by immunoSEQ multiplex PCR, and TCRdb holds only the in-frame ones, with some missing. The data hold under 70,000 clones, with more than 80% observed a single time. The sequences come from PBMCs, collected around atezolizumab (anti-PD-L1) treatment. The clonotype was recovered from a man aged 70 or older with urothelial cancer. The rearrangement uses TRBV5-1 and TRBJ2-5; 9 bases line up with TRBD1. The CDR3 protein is CASSLQGARETQYF. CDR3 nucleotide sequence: TGCGCCAGCAGCTTACAGGGGGCCCGGGAGACCCAGTACTTC.